What follows describes a single T cell receptor (beta chain). Method: immunoSEQ multiplex PCR; TCRdb's copy keeps in-frame clones and lacks some. The sample yields 120,000 to 150,000 clones, more than 75% seen once. Germline V lookup: CDR1 LNHDA, CDR2 SQIVND (reference sequence). The ends were cut back, 6 bases at V and 3 bases at J, with 19 bases in the middle. The CDR3 spans 16 residues. The data derive from a study of blood T cell repertoires in COVID-19. Study background: Sources were T cells, B-cell-depleted T cells, or PBMCs; the material itself was cDNA or gDNA.

The chain recombines TRBV19 with TRBJ2-3; tentatively, D is TRBD2 (6 bases). This clonotype was sampled from a woman between 50 and 59 years old with active or convalescent COVID-19. Specimen: peripheral blood. The CDR3 here is CASSLGLGGGTDTQYF. CDR3 sequence (DNA): TGTGCCAGTAGCCTGGGGTTGGGGGGAGGAACAGATACGCAGTATTTT.